These 27 T cell receptor beta chains share one sample of origin, sequenced in a study of blood T cell repertoires in COVID-19. Sequenced by immunoSEQ multiplex PCR; TCRdb stores in-frame clones only, minus some. There are around 160,000 clones in the sample; around 81% occur only once, and 7.5% to 9.5% lies in the top ten. Sequencing was carried out using peripheral blood. These receptors all come from a human donor with acute or convalescent COVID-19. The donor label of this sample is uncertain.

The chain recombines TRBV12-3 or TRBV12-4 with TRBJ1-5; D is uncertain. The CDR3 has 13 residues. V was pared by 5 bases and J by 1 base, with 6 bases between. The CDR3 DNA is TGTGCCAGCAGTGCGGGGAGCAATCAGCCCCAGCATTTT. This codes for CASSAGSNQPQHF.

The chain employs TRBV6-2 or TRBV6-3 and TRBJ2-1; 8 bases match TRBD2. From germline, CDR1 is MNHEY and CDR2 SVGEGT. The CDR3 extends over 13 amino acids. The ends lost 0 bases at V and 9 bases at J; junction bases unmatched: 1. CDR3 in DNA: TGTGCCAGCAGTTACTCTAGCGGGGCTGAGCAGTTCTTC. Its translation is CASSYSSGAEQFF.

This clone was picked up one time. The chain recombines TRBV5-1 with TRBJ2-3; 12 bases map to TRBD2. CDR1 and CDR2 from the germline V gene are SGHRS and YFSETQ. The V gene end was trimmed by 2 bases and the J gene end by 3 bases; junction bases not matched to a gene: 4. The CDR3 spans 16 residues. The CDR3: CASSFLAGGPTDTQYF. The CDR3 bases are TGCGCCAGCAGCTTCCTAGCGGGGGGGCCTACAGATACGCAGTATTTT. The whole variable domain, remainder taken from reference TRBV5-1 and TRBJ2-3, is KAGVTQTPRYLIKTRGQQVTLSCSPISGHRSVSWYQQTPGQGLQFLFEYFSETQRNKGNFPGRFSGRQFSNSRSEMNVSTLELGDSALYLCASSFLAGGPTDTQYFGPGTRLTVL.

This clone was seen just once. The chain uses TRBV13 and TRBJ2-2, with D hard to call. The germline V and J ends were trimmed by 5 bases and 7 bases, with 11 bases remaining between them. The CDR3 extends over 13 amino acids. CDR1 and CDR2 from the germline V gene are PRHDT and FYEKMQ (reference sequence). Written as DNA, the CDR3 is TGTGCCAGCAGCGTTAACTTCCGCGGGGAGCTGTTTTTT. It is translated as CASSVNFRGELFF. Full variable domain (missing parts from reference TRBV13 and TRBJ2-2): AAGVIQSPRHLIKEKRETATLKCYPIPRHDTVYWYQQGPGQDPQFLISFYEKMQSDKGSIPDRFSAQQFSDYHSELNMSSLELGDSALYFCASSVNFRGELFFGEGSRLTVL.

The chain uses TRBV4-1 and TRBJ1-1, with D uncertain. Per germline, CDR1 MGHRA and CDR2 YSYEKL. V was shortened by 4 bases and J by 5 bases, with 11 bases between the two germline ends. The CDR3 contains 13 residues. The CDR3, as DNA: TGCGCCAGCAGCCCGGGGTACCTGACTGAAGCTTTCTTT. It translates to CASSPGYLTEAFF.

The chain employs TRBV6-5 and TRBJ1-2, with TRBD1 matching over 9 bases. Germline V lookup: CDR1 MNHEY, CDR2 SVGAGI. Losses at the gene ends were 5 bases for V and 4 bases for J; bases not matched to a gene: 5. The CDR3 loop spans 14 amino acids. This chain's CDR3 is CASSPDRGGYGYTF. The CDR3 DNA reads as TGTGCCAGCAGTCCAGACAGGGGGGGCTATGGCTACACCTTC.

The V and J genes are TRBV3-1 (or the pseudogene TRBV3-2) and TRBJ1-2; D is unclear. Trimming removed 1 base from V and 0 bases from J, with 9 bases in between. This CDR3 is 15 amino acids long. Germline CDR1 and CDR2: LGHDT and YNNKEL (reference sequence). The DNA of the CDR3 is TGTGCCAGCAGCCAAGGCCTTAGTTCTAACTATGGCTACACCTTC. This gives the protein CASSQGLSSNYGYTF.

The chain combines TRBV6-5 with TRBJ2-2; 9 bases align to TRBD2. The CDR3 totals 15 residues. Germline-derived CDR1 and CDR2 are MNHEY and SVGAGI. V lost 11 bases, J lost 0 bases, and 7 bases stayed unmatched. CDR3: CARAAGGTNTGELFF. The CDR3 coding sequence is TGTGCCCGCGCGGCGGGGGGGACGAACACCGGGGAGCTGTTTTTT.

This sequence joins TRBV28 and TRBJ2-6; 7 bases fit TRBD2. The CDR3 is 17 residues long. CDR1 and CDR2 (germline): MDHEN, SYDVKM. V shed 3 bases, J shed 0 bases, and the junction held 5 bases outside the gene matches. The CDR3 protein is CASSFERGSSGANVLTF. DNA of the CDR3: TGTGCCAGCAGTTTTGAGCGGGGTAGCTCTGGGGCCAACGTCCTGACTTTC.

The DNA for the CDR3 is TGTGCCAGCTCTTCAAGGGGGAGCTCCTACAATGAGCAGTTCTTC. Protein sequence: CASSSRGSSYNEQFF. The chain joins TRBV18 to TRBJ2-1; the D gene is possibly TRBD1 (6 bases). This CDR3 region has 15 residues. The V end was cut by 6 bases, the J end by 0 bases, with 12 bases between. Germline CDR1 is KGHSH and CDR2 is LQKENI. The full variable domain, completed using reference TRBV18 and TRBJ2-1, is NAGVMQNPRHLVRRRGQEARLRCSPMKGHSHVYWYRQLPEEGLKFMVYLQKENIIDESGMPKERFSAEFPKEGPSILRIQQVVRGDSAAYFCASSSRGSSYNEQFFGPGTRLTVL.

The V gene is TRBV6-7, the J gene TRBJ2-1; D ambiguous. TRBV6-7 is an ORF, with its function uncertain. Trimming took off 7 bases at V and 0 bases at J, with 7 bases between the two ends. The CDR3 is made up of 13 amino acids. This CDR3 is CASKRSSYNEQFF. CDR3 in DNA: TGTGCCAGCAAGAGAAGCTCCTACAATGAGCAGTTCTTC.

The chain joins TRBV30 to TRBJ2-7; 11 bases match TRBD1. The germline V gene encodes CDR1 GTSNPN and CDR2 SVGIG (reference sequence). The CDR3 length is 15 residues. V was clipped by 0 bases and J by 4 bases; unmatched bases: 5. CDR3 DNA: TGTGCCTGGAGTGTCTGGGGGACAGGGGGGTACGAGCAGTACTTC. It translates to CAWSVWGTGGYEQYF. The full variable domain, in which reference TRBV30 and TRBJ2-7 provide the parts outside the CDR3, is SQTIHQWPATLVQPVGSPLSLECTVEGTSNPNLYWYRQAAGRGLQLLFYSVGIGQISSEVPQNLSASRPQDRQFILSSKKLLLSDSGFYLCAWSVWGTGGYEQYFGPGTRLTVT.

The V and J genes are TRBV6-5 and TRBJ1-5; the D gene is possibly TRBD1 (5 bases). The CDR3 totals 13 residues. Germline V gene lookup returns CDR1 MNHEY and CDR2 SVGAGI. The V gene lost 7 bases and the J gene lost 0 bases, with 7 bases spanning the gap. The CDR3 DNA reads as TGTGCCAGCAATCAGGGTAGCAATCAGCCCCAGCATTTT. Amino acid sequence: CASNQGSNQPQHF.

The chain joins TRBV18 to TRBJ2-1; D is possibly TRBD2 (7 bases). Trimming removed 4 bases from V and 2 bases from J, with 12 bases in between. CDR1 KGHSH and CDR2 LQKENI come from the germline V gene. The CDR3 loop spans 15 amino acids. The CDR3 DNA follows: TGTGCCAGCTCACGGGGGGGCCGGGCCTACAATGAGCAGTTCTTC. It encodes CASSRGGRAYNEQFF.

J is TRBJ2-7 and V is TRBV15, with D possibly matching TRBD1 (5 bases). CDR3 length equals 13 residues. Germline values: CDR1 LNHNV, CDR2 YYDKDF (reference sequence). V lost 3 bases and J lost 6, with 12 bases in between. The CDR3 here is CATSRGQGREQYV. In DNA, the CDR3 is TGTGCCACCAGCAGGGGCCAGGGTCGCGAGCAGTACGTC.

The chain carries TRBV6-5 and TRBJ1-2; 7 nucleotides align to TRBD1. With V trimmed by 6 bases and J by 2 bases, 3 bases remained unmatched. The CDR3 has 13 residues. The germline V gene encodes CDR1 MNHEY and CDR2 SVGAGI. This CDR3 is CASRGTANYGYTF. CDR3 DNA: TGTGCCAGCAGAGGGACAGCGAACTATGGCTACACCTTC.

The chain carries TRBV6-5 and TRBJ1-1; D may be TRBD1 (5 bases). From germline, CDR1 is MNHEY and CDR2 SVGAGI. The CDR3 sequence is 11 residues long. Trimming left V 10 bases short and J 5 bases short, with 11 bases between. CDR3: CATLEGTEAFF. The CDR3 coding sequence is TGTGCCACCTTGGAGGGGACTGAAGCTTTCTTT.

The J gene is TRBJ1-3, the V gene TRBV4-2, with a weak D call TRBD1 (6 bases). Germline assignment: CDR1 LGHNA and CDR2 YNFKEQ. This CDR3 is built from 15 residues. The V gene lost 1 base and the J gene lost 0 bases, with 7 bases spanning the gap. CDR3 nucleotide sequence: TGTGCCAGCAGCCAAGCAGGGGCCTCTGGAAACACCATATATTTT. It translates to CASSQAGASGNTIYF.

The chain uses TRBV5-4 and TRBJ2-7; 9 bases line up with TRBD2. CDR1 SGHNT and CDR2 YYREEE come from the germline V gene (reference sequence). V dropped 4 bases and J dropped 2; count of bases not matched to a gene: 7. The CDR3 extends over 15 amino acids. The CDR3 spells CASSRRGGGAYEQYF. CDR3 coding DNA: TGTGCCAGCAGCCGGAGGGGCGGGGGGGCCTACGAGCAGTACTTC.

This clone has more than one count but fewer than ten. This chain joins TRBV14 and TRBJ2-3; 7 bases map to TRBD1. This CDR3 is built from 17 residues. J lost 2 bases, V lost 0 bases, and 8 bases had no gene match. The germline CDR1 and CDR2 sequences are SGHDN and FVKESK. CDR3 sequence reads: CASSQDFVGGLTDTQYF. CDR3 coding DNA: TGTGCCAGCAGCCAAGATTTCGTAGGGGGCCTCACAGATACGCAGTATTTT.

The V and J genes are TRBV6-5 and TRBJ1-6, with D tentatively TRBD1 (6 bases). The CDR3 has 13 amino acids. Between the trimmed V and J ends, which lost 9 bases and 6 bases, there was a span of 12 bases. CDR1 is MNHEY, CDR2 SVGAGI, per germline. The chain's CDR3 is CASRTVINSPLHF. In DNA, the CDR3 is TGTGCCAGTAGGACAGTTATTAATTCACCCCTCCACTTT.

V and J are TRBV6-1 and TRBJ1-2, with TRBD1 matching 7 bases. The V gene's germline CDR1 is MNHNS and CDR2 SASEGT. The CDR3 extends over 16 amino acids. V was clipped by 2 bases and J by 4 bases; unmatched bases: 10. The CDR3 loop reads CASSEKGSQGVYGYTF. Here the CDR3 DNA reads TGTGCCAGCAGTGAAAAAGGTAGTCAGGGGGTCTATGGCTACACCTTC.

The chain joins TRBV14 to TRBJ2-5, with 7 bases that match TRBD2. The junction had 12 bases not matched to a gene; V was cut back by 4 bases and J by 4 bases. This CDR3 has 16 amino acids. Germline V gene lookup returns CDR1 SGHDN and CDR2 FVKESK. CDR3 sequence: CASSRPSGAGRETQYF. DNA of the CDR3: TGTGCCAGCAGCCGTCCGAGCGGGGCTGGGCGAGAGACCCAGTACTTC.

This clone has a handful of counts. CDR3 sequence reads: CASSLQGSGDTQYF. The CDR3 region has the DNA TGTGCCAGCAGCTTACAGGGGTCCGGAGATACGCAGTATTTT. This chain links TRBV7-2 with TRBJ2-3; D may be TRBD1 (6 bases). The CDR3 loop spans 14 amino acids. Trimming shortened V by 2 bases and J by 5 bases, and 11 bases separated the two germline ends. CDR1 is SGHTA, CDR2 FQGNSA, per germline.

This clone has only a few counts. The gene calls are TRBV24-1 and TRBJ1-1, with D maybe TRBD1 (6 bases). The CDR3 spans 15 residues. V was clipped by 4 bases and J by 3 bases, with 14 bases between them. In germline, CDR1 is KGHDR, CDR2 SFDVKD. The CDR3 DNA reads TGTGCCACCAGTGAGACTCGGGCAGGGGACACTGAAGCTTTCTTT. Its translation: CATSETRAGDTEAFF.

The V and J genes are TRBV4-1 and TRBJ1-1; 8 positions agree with TRBD1. This CDR3 is 14 amino acids long. V was clipped by 4 bases and J by 4 bases; unmatched bases: 5. Germline CDR1 and CDR2: MGHRA and YSYEKL. The CDR3 region has the DNA TGCGCCAGCAGCCCTCAGGGGGCTGGCACTGAAGCTTTCTTT. Its translation: CASSPQGAGTEAFF.

The genes are TRBV5-4 and TRBJ1-2; D remains ambiguous. V was cut by 1 base and J by 2 bases, with 6 bases left in between. Per the germline V gene, CDR1 is SGHNT and CDR2 is YYREEE (reference sequence). This CDR3 is built from 13 residues. The CDR3 loop reads CASSLRVNYGYTF. The DNA for the CDR3 is TGTGCCAGCAGCTTGCGAGTGAACTATGGCTACACCTTC.